The T cell receptor (beta chain) under discussion was sequenced for a study of cytomegalovirus exposure and HLA in healthy donors. PCR amplification relied on 60 Vbeta primers (plus 13 Jbeta primers). Generated by immunoSEQ multiplex PCR, the TCRdb table keeps only in-frame clones and is missing some. This sample has over 110,000 clones; more than 75% occur once, and the top ten carry around 6.6%. General study results and limits: A cluster of highly shared sequence variants was likely a sequencing artifact.

This clone was picked up a small number of times. Its specificity is unknown. Germline V gives CDR1 GTSNPN, CDR2 SVGIG (reference sequence). The CDR3 is 13 residues long. Between the trimmed V and J ends, which lost 0 bases and 3 bases, there was a span of 8 bases. The source is a woman aged 40-49 years in good health and CMV-seropositive. The chain recombines TRBV30 with TRBJ1-1; D uncertain. The sequenced material came from PBMCs. The CDR3 sequence: CAWSVQVDTEAFF. Here the CDR3 DNA reads TGTGCCTGGAGTGTGCAGGTGGACACTGAAGCTTTCTTT.